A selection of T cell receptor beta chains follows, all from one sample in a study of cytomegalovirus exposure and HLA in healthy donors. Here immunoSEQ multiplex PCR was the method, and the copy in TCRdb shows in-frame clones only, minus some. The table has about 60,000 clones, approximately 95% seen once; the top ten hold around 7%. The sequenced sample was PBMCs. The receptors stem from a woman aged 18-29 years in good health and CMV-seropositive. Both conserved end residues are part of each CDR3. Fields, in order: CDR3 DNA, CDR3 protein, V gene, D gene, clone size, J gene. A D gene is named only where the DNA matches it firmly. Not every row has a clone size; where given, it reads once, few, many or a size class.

CDR3 DNA: TGTGCCAATCGACTAGCGGCGAACACCGGGGAGCTGTTTTTT; CDR3 protein: CANRLAANTGELFF; V gene: TRBV2; D gene: TRBD2; clone size: NA; J gene: TRBJ2-2
CDR3 DNA: TGTGCCAGCAGTACATCGTTAGACACCTACGAGCAGTACTTC; CDR3 protein: CASSTSLDTYEQYF; V gene: TRBV28; D gene: NA; clone size: NA; J gene: TRBJ2-7
CDR3 DNA: TGTGCCAGCAGAAGAAGGGGAGGGATAGAGACCCAGTACTTC; CDR3 protein: CASRRRGGIETQYF; V gene: TRBV6-1; D gene: TRBD2; clone size: NA; J gene: TRBJ2-5
CDR3 DNA: TGTGCCAGCAGGGCGGGGGCCATCTCCTACAATGAGCAGTTCTTC; CDR3 protein: CASRAGAISYNEQFF; V gene: TRBV6-1; D gene: NA; clone size: NA; J gene: TRBJ2-1
CDR3 DNA: TGTGCCAGCAGTTTGGGTAACAGAGATAAGGGAGAGTACTTC; CDR3 protein: CASSLGNRDKGEYF; V gene: TRBV27; D gene: NA; clone size: NA; J gene: TRBJ2-7
CDR3 DNA: TGTGCCAGCAGCTTGACCAGGGGTAGCACCGGGGAGCTGTTTTTT; CDR3 protein: CASSLTRGSTGELFF; V gene: TRBV5-4; D gene: NA; clone size: NA; J gene: TRBJ2-2
CDR3 DNA: TGTGCCAGCAGCTTAGACAGGGGGGTTGGCTACACCTTC; CDR3 protein: CASSLDRGVGYTF; V gene: TRBV5-6; D gene: TRBD1; clone size: once; J gene: TRBJ1-2
CDR3 DNA: TGTGCCAGTAGTATTGCCCGGGACAGGGATGCCTACGAGCAGTACTTC; CDR3 protein: CASSIARDRDAYEQYF; V gene: TRBV19; D gene: TRBD1; clone size: NA; J gene: TRBJ2-7
CDR3 DNA: TGCAGCGTTGGCCCGAGCACCGGGGAGCTGTTTTTT; CDR3 protein: CSVGPSTGELFF; V gene: TRBV29-1; D gene: NA; clone size: NA; J gene: TRBJ2-2
CDR3 DNA: TGTGCCAGCAGCCAATCGAGCGGGAAAAACATTCAGTACTTC; CDR3 protein: CASSQSSGKNIQYF; V gene: TRBV14; D gene: NA; clone size: NA; J gene: TRBJ2-4
CDR3 DNA: TGTGCCAGCAGTTTAAACCCCGGACAGGGTGAAGCTTTCTTT; CDR3 protein: CASSLNPGQGEAFF; V gene: TRBV28; D gene: TRBD1; clone size: NA; J gene: TRBJ1-1
CDR3 DNA: TGTGCCAGTAGTATGGACAGGCTGGGCACTGAAGCTTTCTTT; CDR3 protein: CASSMDRLGTEAFF; V gene: TRBV19; D gene: TRBD1; clone size: NA; J gene: TRBJ1-1
CDR3 DNA: TGTGCCAGCAGCCAAGGACAGCATAATCAGCCCCAGCATTTT; CDR3 protein: CASSQGQHNQPQHF; V gene: TRBV9; D gene: NA; clone size: NA; J gene: TRBJ1-5
CDR3 DNA: TGTGCCAGCAGCACTCGACTAGCGGGTGGCACCGGGGAGCTGTTTTTT; CDR3 protein: CASSTRLAGGTGELFF; V gene: TRBV9; D gene: TRBD2; clone size: NA; J gene: TRBJ2-2
CDR3 DNA: TGTGCCAGCAGCTTTCCCGGGACAGGTAACACCGGGGAGCTGTTTTTT; CDR3 protein: CASSFPGTGNTGELFF; V gene: TRBV7-9; D gene: TRBD1; clone size: once; J gene: TRBJ2-2
CDR3 DNA: TGTGCCAGTACCGACCAGGGGGCCCCCTACAATGAGCAGTTCTTC; CDR3 protein: CASTDQGAPYNEQFF; V gene: TRBV19; D gene: TRBD1; clone size: NA; J gene: TRBJ2-1